This T cell receptor beta chain appears in the sequencing data of a study of Ad26.COV2.S vaccination and SARS-CoV-2 variants. General study points: Responses of spike-specific T cells (both CD8+ and CD4+) reportedly showed substantial breadth after vaccination. Vaccinated individuals (as opposed to placebo recipients) had higher spike-specific TCR breadth.

Germline loops: CDR1 SEHNR, CDR2 FQNEAQ (reference sequence). V lost 2 bases and J lost 4; bases outside the gene matches: 12. The CDR3 sequence is 17 residues long. The sample's treatment: some 20 received Ad26.COV2.S at low or high dose, single or two shots; about five received placebo; per-sample allocation not given. Samples analyzed were those drawn on day 63 after the first vaccine or placebo injection. The donor was a Boston adult aged 18-55 years. Sequencing was performed with immunoSEQ multiplex PCR; in TCRdb, only in-frame clones are kept and a portion is missing. The sample shows some 340,000 clones, 86% of them seen only once. A word on this clone: The antigen is unknown.

The sample was peripheral blood, taken in a trial of Ad26.COV2.S vaccine versus placebo. The chain combines TRBV7-9 with TRBJ2-7; 9 nucleotides line up with TRBD1. The TCR comes from a person aged 18-60 years who received the Ad26.COV2.S COVID-19 vaccine or a placebo. This CDR3 is CASSLPQGAVLRYEQYF. DNA for the CDR3: TGTGCCAGCAGCTTACCACAGGGGGCCGTCTTAAGGTACGAGCAGTACTTC.